Listed below are T cell receptor beta chains from one sample, sequenced in a study of blood T cell repertoires in COVID-19. Data came from immunoSEQ multiplex PCR; TCRdb stores just in-frame clones and leaves some out. Of 40,000 to 50,000 clones listed, about 88% are singletons. The sample consisted of peripheral blood. These receptors all stem from a human donor in a cohort sampled during active COVID-19. Each CDR3 is given with its conserved first and last residue. The order of the fields is V gene, J gene, D gene, clone size, CDR3 length, CDR3 DNA, CDR3 protein. D genes are given only for firm matches. The size entry is marked missing in some rows and otherwise reads once, few, many or a size class.

TRBV5-1	TRBJ2-5	.	once	17	TGCGCCAGCAGCTTTGGTGGCTTTAAGGACAGCCAAGAGACCCAGTACTTC	CASSFGGFKDSQETQYF
TRBV13	TRBJ1-3	.	.	12	TGTGCCAGCAGCCCGCAATCGGACACCATATATTTT	CASSPQSDTIYF
TRBV7-8	TRBJ2-7	TRBD2	.	20	TGTGCCAGCAGCTTAGGGGGGGTTCAAGCTAGCGGGAATCCCTCCTACGAGCAGTACTTC	CASSLGGVQASGNPSYEQYF
TRBV7-6	TRBJ2-7	.	.	15	TGTGCCAGCAGCTTATCCCCAGGGCCCTCTTCCGAGCAGTACTTC	CASSLSPGPSSEQYF
TRBV10-3	TRBJ2-1	TRBD1	.	17	TGTGCCATCAGTGAGTCATTCGGGCAGGGGGCGCGAAATGAGCAGTTCTTC	CAISESFGQGARNEQFF
TRBV5-1	TRBJ2-5	TRBD2	once	15	TGCGCCAGCAGCTTACTAGCGGGGGTCCAAGAGACCCAGTACTTC	CASSLLAGVQETQYF
TRBV18	TRBJ1-6	.	.	18	TGTGCCAGCTCCCATCAGGTGGTCGGGACTAATGATAATTCACCCCTCCACTTT	CASSHQVVGTNDNSPLHF
TRBV9	TRBJ2-1	.	.	14	TGTGCCAGCAGCCTCCCTACAGGGAGCCATGAGCAGTTCTTC	CASSLPTGSHEQFF
TRBV7-9	TRBJ2-1	TRBD1	.	15	TGTGCCAGCAGCAAGAACAGGGGGCAATACAATGAGCAGTTCTTC	CASSKNRGQYNEQFF
TRBV20-1	TRBJ2-3	.	.	11	TGCACCATGAACCAGGGAGATACGCAGTATTTT	CTMNQGDTQYF
TRBV11-2	TRBJ2-3	.	.	16	TGTGCCAGCAGCTTAGGAGTACGAACTAGCACAGATACGCAGTATTTT	CASSLGVRTSTDTQYF
TRBV2	TRBJ1-1	.	.	13	TGTGCCAGCACAAAGGGGAACTCCTATGAAGCTTTCTTT	CASTKGNSYEAFF
TRBV29-1	TRBJ1-1	.	.	13	TGCAGCGTTGTGGCGGGCATGAACACTGAAGCTTTCTTT	CSVVAGMNTEAFF
TRBV5-1	TRBJ2-1	.	.	14	TGCGCCAGCAGCCCAGGAGGCCTCTACAATGAGCAGTTCTTC	CASSPGGLYNEQFF
TRBV6-6	TRBJ1-4	.	.	14	TGTGCCAGCAGTTACTCGTGGGGCCGGGAGAAACTGTTTTTT	CASSYSWGREKLFF
TRBV5-1	TRBJ2-3	.	.	15	TGCGCCAGCAGCCCCGACAGGGAGGGCACAGATACGCAGTATTTT	CASSPDREGTDTQYF
TRBV2	TRBJ2-7	.	.	12	TGTGCCAGCAGCGCGACAGGTCTCGAGCAGTACTTC	CASSATGLEQYF
TRBV4-1	TRBJ2-3	.	once	15	TGCGCCAGCAGCCATCCTTTCGGGGATTCAGATACGCAGTATTTT	CASSHPFGDSDTQYF
TRBV7-8	TRBJ1-1	.	few	12	TGTGCCAGCAGCTTAGGCTCAGGTGAAGCTTTCTTT	CASSLGSGEAFF
TRBV7-9	TRBJ1-5	.	.	14	TGTGCCAGCAGCTTAGTAGGGCGGGAGGAGCCCCAGCATTTT	CASSLVGREEPQHF
TRBV20-1	TRBJ2-7	.	.	11	TGCAGTGCTCGGGATATCTACGAGCAGTACTTC	CSARDIYEQYF
TRBV12-3/TRBV12-4	TRBJ1-2	.	.	13	TGTGCCAGCTGGGGCAGGGAAGTGTATGGCTACACCTTC	CASWGREVYGYTF
TRBV7-2	TRBJ2-7	TRBD1	.	13	TGTGCCAGCAGCTTCGGGACAGGGTACGAGCAGTACTTC	CASSFGTGYEQYF
TRBV7-2	TRBJ2-3	TRBD2	.	17	TGTGCCAGCAGCTTACTGCTAGCGGGAGACGGCACAGATACGCAGTATTTT	CASSLLLAGDGTDTQYF
TRBV2	TRBJ2-3	TRBD2	.	15	TGTGCCAGCAGCCTCACTAGCGGCCAGGCGAATACGCAGTATTTT	CASSLTSGQANTQYF
TRBV29-1	TRBJ1-1	.	.	13	TGCAGCGTTGGGGAGCTTTTGAACACTGAAGCTTTCTTT	CSVGELLNTEAFF
TRBV2	TRBJ2-3	TRBD1	.	16	TGTGCCAGCAGTGTCCTACAGGGGCGAAGCACAGATACGCAGTATTTT	CASSVLQGRSTDTQYF
TRBV6-5	TRBJ1-1	.	.	13	TGTGCCAGCAGTCTCCCGGGGAACACTGAAGCTTTCTTT	CASSLPGNTEAFF
TRBV7-2	TRBJ2-2	.	.	14	TGTGCCAGCAGCTCGTACCCCGGAGCCGGGGAGCTGTTTTTT	CASSSYPGAGELFF
TRBV28	TRBJ1-2	.	.	12	TGTGCCAGCAGTCCGCGGGTCTATGGCTACACCTTC	CASSPRVYGYTF
TRBV5-4	TRBJ1-1	.	.	14	TGTGCCAGCAGCCCCGACGCTGGGAGGACTGAAGCTTTCTTT	CASSPDAGRTEAFF
TRBV4-1	TRBJ2-7	.	.	11	TGCGCCAGCAGCCCGGGCTACGAGCAGTACTTC	CASSPGYEQYF
TRBV4-2	TRBJ2-1	TRBD2	.	17	TGTGCCAGCAGCCAAGCTCCCCTAGCGGGGGGTAACAATGAGCAGTTCTTC	CASSQAPLAGGNNEQFF
TRBV2	TRBJ2-1	.	once	12	TGTGCCAGCAGTGAAATGGTAGCCCGAGCGTTCTTC	CASSEMVARAFF
TRBV29-1	TRBJ2-7	.	.	16	TGCAGCGTTGGAGGGGGTCCCGTCGGGGGGAACTACGAGCAGTACTTC	CSVGGGPVGGNYEQYF
TRBV5-1	TRBJ1-2	TRBD1	.	15	TGCGCCAGCAGCCCGGGGACAGGAGGGAACTATGGCTACACCTTC	CASSPGTGGNYGYTF
TRBV6-5	TRBJ1-1	.	.	13	TGTGCCACACAGACGGTCATGAACACTGAAGCTTTCTTT	CATQTVMNTEAFF
TRBV4-2	TRBJ1-1	TRBD1	.	14	TGTGCCAGCAGCCGGCGGACAGGGAGGACTGAAGCTTTCTTT	CASSRRTGRTEAFF
TRBV6-2/TRBV6-3	TRBJ2-3	TRBD2	.	14	TGTGCCAGCAGTCCGGGGGGGCGCTCAGATACGCAGTATTTT	CASSPGGRSDTQYF
TRBV19	TRBJ2-6	TRBD2	.	16	TGTGCCAGTACCTCCATTGGGGGGGCTGGGGCCAACGTCCTGACTTTC	CASTSIGGAGANVLTF
TRBV27	TRBJ2-3	.	.	15	TGTGCCAGCAGTTCGGCCGGGGGGCCCCCAGATACGCAGTATTTT	CASSSAGGPPDTQYF
TRBV7-2	TRBJ1-2	.	.	13	TGTGCCAGCAGCTTCCGACAACGCCCTGGCTACACCTTC	CASSFRQRPGYTF
TRBV6-2/TRBV6-3	TRBJ2-2	.	.	17	TGTGCCAGCAGTTACGGCGGGACTTCAGCGAACACCGGGGAGCTGTTTTTT	CASSYGGTSANTGELFF
TRBV6-2/TRBV6-3	TRBJ2-1	TRBD1	.	14	TGTGCCAGCAGTACAGGGGGCGCGGGGAATGAGCAGTTCTTC	CASSTGGAGNEQFF
TRBV6-5	TRBJ2-2	.	.	12	TGTGCCAGCAGTTACGTCGGGGGGGAGCTGTTTTTT	CASSYVGGELFF
TRBV2	TRBJ1-4	.	.	13	TGTGCCAGCAATTACAGGGTTAATGAAAAACTGTTTTTT	CASNYRVNEKLFF